A single sample is the source of the 6 T cell receptor beta chains below, sequenced in a study of blood T cell repertoires in COVID-19. Profiled with immunoSEQ multiplex PCR; TCRdb holds only in-frame clones, not every one. The sample records over 100,000 clones, around four fifths being singletons. Sequencing was performed on peripheral blood. The receptors shown here come from a man aged 40-50 years with active or convalescent COVID-19.

A remark on this clone: The same CDR3 arises from other DNA sequences in this sample as well. This chain connects TRBV12-3 or TRBV12-4 to TRBJ1-6; D is ambiguous. The CDR3 is 12 residues long. Trimming pared 2 bases from V and 7 bases from J, leaving 3 bases between. In nucleotides, the CDR3 is TGTGCCAGCAGTTTAAGCAATTCACCCCTCCACTTT. It is translated as CASSLSNSPLHF.

Judged by abundance, this clone is medium-sized. This chain joins TRBV10-1 and TRBJ2-7; tentatively, D is TRBD1 (5 bases). The germline V gene encodes CDR1 WNHNN and CDR2 SYGVQD (reference sequence). V was cut by 11 bases and J by 5 bases, with 22 bases left in between. The CDR3 sequence is 14 residues long. CDR3 coding DNA: TGCGCCCCCCGGGCAGGGTCGTCCGCCGACGAGCAGTACTTC. The encoded protein is CAPRAGSSADEQYF.

This clone was seen a single time. V gene TRBV9 combines with J gene TRBJ2-2, with 7 bases that match TRBD2. CDR3 length: 14 residues. Germline V gene sequence: CDR1 SGDLS, CDR2 YYNGEE. Trimming removed 7 bases from V and 4 bases from J; junction bases left unmatched: 7. CDR3 sequence reads: CASSQAGTTGELFF. CDR3 nucleotides: TGTGCCAGCTCCCAAGCGGGGACCACCGGGGAGCTGTTTTTT.

This clone was seen a single time. The chain recombines TRBV4-1 with TRBJ2-3; D is perhaps TRBD2 (6 bases). The CDR3 covers 16 residues. The germline V gene encodes CDR1 MGHRA and CDR2 YSYEKL. V was shortened by 0 bases and J by 2 bases, with 12 bases between the two germline ends. The CDR3 spells CASSQDGRRATDTQYF. The CDR3 bases are TGCGCCAGCAGCCAAGATGGCAGGAGGGCCACAGATACGCAGTATTTT.

This chain links TRBV19 with TRBJ1-5, with D uncertain. Germline CDR1 is LNHDA and CDR2 is SQIVND (reference sequence). The CDR3 is 13 amino acids. Trimming removed 3 bases at V and 3 bases at J, with 6 bases between. The CDR3 sequence is CASSIQSNQPQHF. The CDR3 nucleotides read TGTGCCAGTAGTATCCAGTCCAATCAGCCCCAGCATTTT.

This chain links TRBV6-1 with TRBJ2-7; 9 bases align to TRBD1. The CDR3 has 15 residues. In germline, CDR1 is MNHNS, CDR2 SASEGT. V shed 1 base, J shed 3 bases, and the junction held 4 bases outside the gene matches. The CDR3 coding sequence is TGTGCCAGCAGTGAAGTCGGGACAGGGATCTACGAGCAGTACTTC. It yields the protein CASSEVGTGIYEQYF.